A selection of T cell receptor beta chains follows, all from one sample in a study of spatial heterogeneity in lung cancer. A single record per CDR3 protein comes from TCRdb applying MiXCR to the 5' RACE reads. The data show roughly 100,000 distinct CDR3 sequences, around 10% seen once. Sequenced here: PBMCs, sampled at surgery. Receptors were obtained from a male donor with early-stage non-small cell lung cancer. Each CDR3 is given with its conserved first and last residue. Fields, in order: V gene, D gene, CDR3 protein. A D gene is named only where the DNA matches it firmly.

V: TRBV29-1
D: TRBD1
CDR3: CSVRTGGGMNTEAFF

V: TRBV24-1
D: -
CDR3: CATSDPDGNQPQHF

V: TRBV11-2
D: TRBD1
CDR3: CASSLGTQGNEQFF

V: TRBV12-3/TRBV12-4
D: -
CDR3: CASSLSRSNTGELFF

V: TRBV5-5
D: -
CDR3: CASSLLFNYGYTF

V: TRBV7-2
D: TRBD1
CDR3: CASSPSLRTGGAWRETEAFF

V: TRBV3-1
D: -
CDR3: CASRPGRAETQYF

V: TRBV7-9
D: -
CDR3: CASRRTRGGTDTQYF

V: TRBV29-1
D: TRBD1
CDR3: CSVGQGTYNEQFF

V: TRBV18
D: TRBD2
CDR3: CASSRDSGSTYEQYF

V: TRBV2
D: -
CDR3: CAARGGALTDTQYF

V: TRBV5-5
D: -
CDR3: CASSSGLRETQYF

V: TRBV19
D: -
CDR3: CASRGEQRGYTF

V: TRBV7-2
D: -
CDR3: CASSLAGENTQYF

V: TRBV6-2/TRBV6-3
D: TRBD1
CDR3: CASSQGGAYTEAFF

V: TRBV6-1
D: -
CDR3: CASQTHPNTGELFF

V: TRBV20-1
D: TRBD1
CDR3: CSARARTGEIYGYTF

V: TRBV7-9
D: -
CDR3: CASSFRHSGEETQYF

V: TRBV10-2
D: -
CDR3: CAWGPGPALSTDTQYF

V: TRBV5-1
D: TRBD1
CDR3: CASSLGQGGANTEAFF

V: TRBV7-3
D: -
CDR3: CASSLSPGSTEAFF

V: TRBV18
D: -
CDR3: CASSPTQGEAQPQHF

V: TRBV18
D: TRBD2
CDR3: CASSPPGLAYNEQYF

V: TRBV28
D: TRBD1
CDR3: CASSLGGQGQETQYF

V: TRBV2
D: -
CDR3: CASSERQTNQPQHF

V: TRBV21-1
D: -
CDR3: CASSKVGGTSGIKQFF

V: TRBV3-1
D: TRBD1
CDR3: CASSQVPGTAYEQYF

V: TRBV19
D: -
CDR3: CASSIAETQYF

V: TRBV9
D: -
CDR3: CASSPRTVNSPLHF